The clone carrying this T cell receptor (beta chain) was observed many times. Using its own MiXCR run on the RACE reads, TCRdb lists one record per CDR3 protein. The sample comprises fewer than 300,000 distinct CDR3 sequences, about 7.7% of which are singletons, and about 1.1% rests with the top ten. The sample belongs to a study of human T cells and chemical hapten exposure. V gave up 5 bases and J gave up 1 base, with 8 bases separating them. The CDR3 is made up of 14 amino acids. Germline V gene sequence: CDR1 SEHNR, CDR2 FQNEAQ (reference sequence). The time point denotes: pre-sensitization, week 0. Noted treatment: therapeutic diphenylcyclopropenone sensitization with weekly scalp DPC.

The sequencing here drew on whole blood, taken in connection with sensitization to the hapten diphenylcyclopropenone (DPC). The TCR was taken from a young man with alopecia areata. Some clones in this sample may be carry-over from other donors' samples. This chain uses TRBV7-9 with TRBJ2-2; D perhaps matches TRBD1 (5 bases). The CDR3 DNA follows: TGTGCCAGCAGCAACACAGGGAACACCGGGGAGCTGTTTTTT. This codes for CASSNTGNTGELFF.